This is a list of T cell receptor beta chains from one sample in a study of blood T cell repertoires in COVID-19. The data were produced by immunoSEQ multiplex PCR, yet TCRdb's version contains in-frame clones alone and is incomplete. The table lists 150,000 to 200,000 clones, nearly 80% of them singletons. The sample was peripheral blood. These receptors came from a woman older than 75 with acute or convalescent COVID-19. Each CDR3 is given with its conserved first and last residue. Each record gives: J gene, clone size, CDR3 length, V gene, D gene, CDR3 protein, CDR3 DNA. A D gene is named only where the DNA matches it firmly. Clone size appears in some rows only: once, few, many, or a class for an expanded clone.

TRBJ2-7	.	13	TRBV5-5	TRBD1	CASSLQGAYEQYF	TGTGCCAGCAGCTTACAGGGGGCATACGAGCAGTACTTC
TRBJ1-1	few	15	TRBV3-1/TRBV3-2	.	CASSQAGTLNTEAFF	TGTGCCAGCAGCCAGGCCGGGACACTCAACACTGAAGCTTTCTTT
TRBJ1-4	once	14	TRBV3-1/TRBV3-2	.	CASSQGWGGEKLFF	TGTGCCAGCAGCCAAGGCTGGGGGGGGGAAAAACTGTTTTTT
TRBJ2-7	.	14	TRBV30	.	CAWSDTRFIYEQYF	TGTGCCTGGAGCGACACTCGGTTCATCTACGAGCAGTACTTC
TRBJ2-7	.	14	TRBV18	.	CASSPPYPMNEQYF	TGTGCCAGCTCACCACCTTACCCTATGAACGAGCAGTACTTC
TRBJ2-1	.	13	TRBV30	TRBD2	CAWKVGGYNEQFF	TGTGCCTGGAAAGTGGGGGGGTACAATGAGCAGTTCTTC
TRBJ1-5	few	13	TRBV2	.	CASTTGAQGPQHF	TGTGCCAGCACGACAGGAGCTCAGGGGCCCCAGCATTTT
TRBJ1-5	.	18	TRBV6-1	TRBD1	CASSVRRDREISNQPQHF	TGTGCCAGCAGTGTACGCCGGGACAGGGAGATTAGCAATCAGCCCCAGCATTTT
TRBJ1-5	.	14	TRBV6-5	.	CASSYRSGNQPQHF	TGTGCCAGCAGTTACCGGAGTGGGAATCAGCCCCAGCATTTT
TRBJ2-1	once	14	TRBV7-6	.	CASSRQLGYNEQFF	TGTGCCAGCAGCCGACAGCTGGGCTACAATGAGCAGTTCTTC
TRBJ2-3	.	15	TRBV5-1	.	CASSSGSPLVDTQYF	TGCGCCAGCAGCTCTGGATCACCCCTAGTAGATACGCAGTATTTT
TRBJ1-6	.	14	TRBV28	.	CASSSDHPGSPLHF	TGTGCCAGCAGTTCTGACCACCCCGGGTCACCCCTCCACTTT
TRBJ1-6	.	13	TRBV6-5	.	CASRSSSGSPLHF	TGTGCCAGCAGGTCCAGCTCGGGGTCACCCCTCCACTTT
TRBJ1-1	few	15	TRBV27	TRBD1	CASSILGTENTEAFF	TGTGCCAGCAGTATCCTTGGGACAGAGAACACTGAAGCTTTCTTT
TRBJ2-2	few	20	TRBV21-1	.	CASSKSFRDRGFSNTGELFF	TGTGCCAGCAGCAAAAGTTTCCGGGACAGGGGGTTTTCGAACACCGGGGAGCTGTTTTTT
TRBJ1-2	once	16	TRBV19	TRBD1	CASSTEGTGVNYGYTF	TGTGCCAGTAGTACGGAGGGTACAGGGGTGAACTATGGCTACACCTTC
TRBJ1-5	.	15	TRBV5-1	TRBD1	CASSPGQGANQPQHF	TGCGCCAGCAGCCCGGGACAGGGGGCGAATCAGCCCCAGCATTTT
TRBJ1-6	.	13	TRBV25-1	.	CASRRDGNSPLHF	TGTGCCAGTAGGCGGGACGGCAATTCACCCCTCCACTTT
TRBJ1-6	.	15	TRBV5-1	TRBD1	CASSLGTGGYSPLHF	TGCGCCAGCAGCTTGGGTACAGGGGGCTATTCACCCCTCCACTTT
TRBJ1-2	few	13	TRBV5-1	.	CASSLDRDYGYTF	TGCGCCAGCAGCTTGGACAGAGACTATGGCTACACCTTC
TRBJ1-3	.	17	TRBV7-9	.	CASSPRPAGVEGNTIYF	TGTGCCAGCAGCCCCCGGCCGGCAGGGGTAGAGGGAAACACCATATATTTT
TRBJ1-1	.	16	TRBV6-6	TRBD1	CASSYRFTQGVIEAFF	TGTGCCAGCAGTTACCGTTTTACACAGGGGGTGATCGAAGCTTTCTTT
TRBJ2-5	.	17	TRBV5-8	TRBD2	CASSLGGLAGVQETQYF	TGTGCCAGCAGCTTGGGAGGGCTAGCGGGAGTGCAAGAGACCCAGTACTTC
TRBJ1-5	.	14	TRBV7-2	TRBD1	CASAGGGSNQPQHF	TGTGCCAGCGCAGGGGGAGGTAGCAATCAGCCCCAGCATTTT
TRBJ1-6	.	14	TRBV5-1	.	CASRDTGPNSPLHF	TGCGCCAGCAGAGACACAGGACCTAATTCACCCCTCCACTTT
TRBJ1-5	.	13	TRBV6-1	.	CASSEATHSPQHF	TGTGCCAGCAGTGAAGCGACACACTCGCCCCAGCATTTT
TRBJ2-5	.	16	TRBV3-1/TRBV3-2	TRBD2	CASSQITSGRGETQYF	TGTGCCAGCAGCCAAATAACTAGCGGGAGAGGTGAGACCCAGTACTTC
TRBJ2-1	once	15	TRBV11-2	TRBD1	CASSFRTGTYNEQFF	TGTGCCAGCAGTTTTAGGACAGGGACCTACAATGAGCAGTTCTTC
TRBJ2-1	.	15	TRBV5-6	TRBD1	CASIKWTGGLDEQFF	TGTGCCAGCATCAAATGGACAGGGGGCTTGGATGAGCAGTTCTTC
TRBJ2-7	.	12	TRBV19	.	CASTPGSYEQYF	TGTGCCAGTACCCCGGGATCCTACGAGCAGTACTTC
TRBJ2-5	few	14	TRBV5-1	TRBD1	CASSTGQDQETQYF	TGCGCCAGCAGCACAGGACAGGACCAAGAGACCCAGTACTTC
TRBJ1-5	few	14	TRBV30	.	CAWSDSSLNQPQHF	TGTGCCTGGAGTGATAGCAGCCTAAATCAGCCCCAGCATTTT
TRBJ1-4	.	15	TRBV28	.	CASNSPGTPDEKLFF	TGTGCCAGCAACTCCCCCGGGACACCTGATGAAAAACTGTTTTTT
TRBJ2-7	.	15	TRBV7-6	TRBD2	CASSLESGSSYEQYF	TGTGCCAGCAGCTTAGAAAGCGGGAGCTCCTACGAGCAGTACTTC
TRBJ2-4	.	16	TRBV4-1	.	CASSQETGWAKNIQYF	TGCGCCAGCAGCCAAGAAACAGGGTGGGCCAAAAACATTCAGTACTTC
TRBJ2-6	.	16	TRBV9	.	CASSVRVLSGANVLTF	TGTGCCAGCAGCGTGAGGGTTCTCTCTGGGGCCAACGTCCTGACTTTC
TRBJ2-5	.	15	TRBV6-5	.	CASSSESLNVETQYF	TGTGCCAGCAGTTCCGAGTCTCTTAATGTAGAGACCCAGTACTTC
TRBJ2-5	.	13	TRBV3-1/TRBV3-2	.	CASSQVGPQTQYF	TGTGCCAGCAGCCAAGTGGGGCCGCAGACCCAGTACTTC
TRBJ1-1	.	13	TRBV12-1	.	CASSYSRNTEAFF	TGTGCCAGCAGCTACTCCCGGAACACTGAAGCTTTCTTT
TRBJ2-1	.	14	TRBV3-1/TRBV3-2	TRBD2	CASSQKRGVGWQFF	TGTGCCAGCAGCCAGAAGCGGGGGGTCGGATGGCAGTTCTTC
TRBJ1-5	.	16	TRBV28	TRBD1	CASSLSWTGSNQPQHF	TGTGCCAGCAGTTTATCCTGGACAGGCTCAAATCAGCCCCAGCATTTT